This T cell receptor beta chain was identified during a study of Tregs in tolerant kidney transplant recipients. Broader study findings: Expanding Tregs on activated donor B cells appeared to best identify donor-specific TCRbeta clones.

Here immunoSEQ multiplex PCR was the method, and the copy in TCRdb shows in-frame clones only, minus some. The sample has around 50,000 clones; around 82% are singletons. Unstimulated Tregs (CD4+CD25+CD127-) and CD4+CD25- non-Tregs were sorted from PBMCs. This clone appeared a few times. The antigen remains undetermined. Sequenced: CD4+ T cells from blood. The sequence derives from a human donor in good health.

Here the CDR3 reads CASSEQAAFGNTIYF. CDR3 bases: TGTGCCAGCAGTGAACAGGCGGCGTTTGGAAACACCATATATTTT. The rearrangement joins TRBV6-1 to TRBJ1-3; D is undetermined. V lost 2 bases and J 3 bases, leaving 11 bases between the germline ends. The germline V gene encodes CDR1 MNHNS and CDR2 SASEGT. The CDR3 is 15 residues long.